Shown below are 5 T cell receptor beta chains from a single sample sequenced in a study of T cells after yellow fever vaccination. One entry per CDR3 protein, called by TCRdb with MiXCR from the 5' RACE reads. The sample has hundreds of thousands of distinct CDR3 sequences, around an eighth seen once. This sample comprised PBMCs, obtained on the day of the yellow fever booster vaccination. The origin of the receptors is a man younger than 40 who received the YFV17D yellow fever vaccine.

A few counts support this clonotype. The chain carries TRBV4-3 and TRBJ2-6, with D uncertain. Germline loops: CDR1 LGHNA, CDR2 YSLEER. The length of the CDR3 is 16 residues. The V gene lost 3 bases and the J gene lost 2 bases, with 11 bases spanning the gap. This chain's CDR3 is CASSHGHGAGANVLTF. Written as DNA, the CDR3 is TGCGCCAGCAGCCATGGGCACGGCGCTGGGGCCAACGTCCTGACTTTC.

The gene calls are TRBV7-9 and TRBJ2-7; the match to TRBD2 covers 7 bases. The CDR3 sequence is 16 residues long. Per the germline V gene, CDR1 is SEHNR and CDR2 is FQNEAQ (reference sequence). V was clipped by 0 bases and J by 5 bases; unmatched bases: 10. In nucleotides, the CDR3 is TGTGCCAGCAGCTTAGCGGCGGCGGGAGACAGCCACGAGCAGTACTTC. Amino acid sequence: CASSLAAAGDSHEQYF.

The V gene is TRBV20-1, the J gene TRBJ2-1, with a tentative D call TRBD2 (6 bases). The germline V and J ends were trimmed by 0 bases and 2 bases, with 14 bases remaining between them. This CDR3 spans 16 amino acids. CDR1 is DFQATT, CDR2 SNEGSKA, per germline (reference sequence). CDR3 in amino acids: CSARDGLAHTYNEQFF. CDR3 DNA sequence: TGCAGTGCTAGAGATGGTCTAGCGCACACCTACAATGAGCAGTTCTTC.

The chain uses TRBV7-2 and TRBJ1-1; TRBD1 might be the D (6 bases). V was trimmed by 5 bases and J by 8 bases, leaving 18 bases between them. CDR1 and CDR2 from the germline V gene are SGHTA and FQGNSA. The CDR3 sequence is 14 residues long. For the CDR3, the DNA is TGTGCCAGCAGCCCCTACCCCGGACAGCCAGAAGCTTTCTTT. Amino acids: CASSPYPGQPEAFF.

This clonotype was picked up a small number of times. This chain uses TRBV9 with TRBJ2-7; no clear D gene. The CDR3 has 14 residues. Trimming left V 3 bases short and J 1 base short, with 11 bases between. Germline assignment: CDR1 SGDLS and CDR2 YYNGEE. CDR3: CASSETSTSYEQYF. DNA of the CDR3: TGTGCCAGCAGCGAAACATCGACTTCCTACGAGCAGTACTTC.